One sample yielded the 15 T cell receptor beta chains listed below, sequenced in a study of cytomegalovirus exposure and HLA in healthy donors. PCR used 60 Vbeta primers and 13 Jbeta primers. Profiling relied on immunoSEQ multiplex PCR, and the TCRdb table lists in-frame clones only, not all of them. The sample records about 130,000 clones, 73% being singletons. Sequencing input: PBMCs. The receptors originated from a woman in her forties in good health and CMV-seropositive.

This clone has a single count. The chain employs TRBV4-1 and TRBJ2-3, with D possibly matching TRBD2 (6 bases). CDR3 length: 15 amino acids. V lost 3 bases to trimming and J lost 0 bases, with 10 bases between them. Per the germline V gene, CDR1 is MGHRA and CDR2 is YSYEKL. CDR3 nucleotides: TGCGCCAGCAGCCAGTTAGCGGCTAGCACAGATACGCAGTATTTT. Translation gives CASSQLAASTDTQYF.

This clone appeared a few times. The junction departs from germline at one end; a sequencing error may be responsible. The genes are TRBV7-7 and TRBJ2-5; D might be TRBD2 (6 bases). This CDR3 is built from 12 residues. Germline V gives CDR1 SSHAT, CDR2 FNYEAQ (reference sequence). The CDR3 is CASSSRLGTQYF. DNA of the CDR3: TGTGCTAGCAGCTCTCGACTAGGGACCCAGTACTTC.

This chain uses TRBV2 with TRBJ2-3; no clear D. The CDR3 covers 11 residues. CDR1 and CDR2 (germline): SNHLY, FYNNEI. V lost 5 bases and J lost 4, with 4 bases in between. The CDR3 spells CASSISDTQYF. The DNA for the CDR3 is TGTGCCAGCAGTATCTCAGATACGCAGTATTTT.

J is TRBJ2-1 and V is TRBV4-3; possible D gene TRBD2, 5 bases. V was shortened by 1 base and J by 10 bases, with 20 bases between the two germline ends. Germline CDR1 and CDR2: LGHNA and YSLEER. This CDR3 has 16 amino acids. CDR3: CASSQVSGLRSSEQFF. CDR3 DNA sequence: TGCGCCAGCAGCCAAGTTTCAGGATTAAGATCTAGCGAGCAGTTCTTC.

The table lists this clone with a few counts. The chain has TRBV5-4 and TRBJ1-3, with D tentatively TRBD1 (5 bases). V was cut by 4 bases and J by 8 bases, with 13 bases left in between. CDR1 is SGHNT and CDR2 is YYREEE in the germline V gene (reference sequence). The CDR3 sequence is 13 residues long. In DNA form, the CDR3 reads TGTGCCAGCAGCGGGGGGAGGGTCGACACCATATATTTT. Translated, it gives CASSGGRVDTIYF.

This clone was counted a single time. This chain joins TRBV4-2 and TRBJ2-3; D may be TRBD1 (5 bases). The CDR3 runs 16 residues. V gave up 2 bases and J gave up 3 bases, with 15 bases separating them. CDR1 and CDR2 from the germline V gene are LGHNA and YNFKEQ. The CDR3 sequence: CASSQSAKGFTDTQYF. DNA of the CDR3: TGTGCCAGCAGCCAATCGGCTAAGGGGTTTACAGATACGCAGTATTTT.

The J gene is TRBJ1-6, the V gene TRBV11-2; 8 nucleotides align to TRBD1. CDR3 size: 16 residues. Per germline, CDR1 SGHAT and CDR2 FQNNGV. The trim removed 1 base at V and 10 bases at J, leaving 9 bases unmatched. The CDR3 here is CASSLVDRVLGSPLHF. CDR3 nucleotide sequence: TGTGCCAGCAGCTTAGTGGACAGGGTTCTTGGATCACCCCTCCACTTT.

CDR3 sequence (DNA): TGTGCCAGCAGCTCGGGTCCTCCTCGGGGGGGTTCACCCCTCCACTTT. Its protein is CASSSGPPRGGSPLHF. V is TRBV7-2 and J is TRBJ1-6; TRBD1 is a possible D gene (5 bases). Germline V gene sequence: CDR1 SGHTA, CDR2 FQGNSA. The CDR3 covers 16 residues. V shed 4 bases and J shed 9 bases, with 19 bases lying between them.

The chain employs TRBV9 and TRBJ2-3; D gene uncertain. Trimming took off 3 bases at V and 3 bases at J, with 5 bases between the two ends. The CDR3 totals 12 residues. Germline V gene data show CDR1 as SGDLS and CDR2 as YYNGEE. CDR3 sequence: CASSEITDTQYF. The CDR3 region has the DNA TGTGCCAGCAGCGAAATAACAGATACGCAGTATTTT.

J is TRBJ1-2 and V is TRBV28, with D unresolved. This CDR3 region has 12 residues. Germline CDR1 and CDR2: MDHEN and SYDVKM. Trimming removed 6 bases at V and 4 bases at J, with 9 bases between. The DNA for the CDR3 is TGTGCCAGCAGCTTAGAGCCCTATGGCTACACCTTC. It encodes CASSLEPYGYTF.

The chain links TRBV5-1 to TRBJ1-1; maybe TRBD1 (6 bases). Germline V gene lookup returns CDR1 SGHRS and CDR2 YFSETQ. Trimming pared 1 base from V and 4 bases from J, leaving 8 bases between. This CDR3 is 13 amino acids long. CDR3 in DNA: TGCGCCAGCAGCTTGAGGGGGGGCACTGAAGCTTTCTTT. Its translation is CASSLRGGTEAFF. The entire variable domain, with the rest obtained from reference TRBV5-1 and TRBJ1-1, is as follows: KAGVTQTPRYLIKTRGQQVTLSCSPISGHRSVSWYQQTPGQGLQFLFEYFSETQRNKGNFPGRFSGRQFSNSRSEMNVSTLELGDSALYLCASSLRGGTEAFFGQGTRLTVV.

This rearrangement joins TRBV27 to TRBJ2-1; weak D call: TRBD2 (7 bases). The CDR3 contains 15 residues. The V gene lost 2 bases and the J gene lost 3 bases, with 11 bases spanning the gap. Germline V lookup: CDR1 MNHEY, CDR2 SMNVEV (reference sequence). In DNA form, the CDR3 reads TGTGCCAGCAGTTTAGGGGGGGGCCGCTACAATGAGCAGTTCTTC. Translation gives CASSLGGGRYNEQFF.

This sequence joins TRBV27 and TRBJ1-5; D remains unclear. Trimming left V 0 bases short and J 4 bases short, with 10 bases between. The CDR3 has 15 amino acids. CDR1 and CDR2 from the germline V gene are MNHEY and SMNVEV (reference sequence). DNA of the CDR3: TGTGCCAGCAGTTTATCGAGGGCCGGGAATCAGCCCCAGCATTTT. Translated: CASSLSRAGNQPQHF.

The V call is TRBV28, the J call TRBJ1-5; D is uncertain. The CDR3 loop spans 14 amino acids. Per germline, CDR1 MDHEN and CDR2 SYDVKM. Between the trimmed V and J ends, which lost 3 bases and 1 base, there was a span of 7 bases. For the CDR3, the DNA is TGTGCCAGCAGTTTCGTGAGCAGCAATCAGCCCCAGCATTTT. Amino acid sequence: CASSFVSSNQPQHF.

This chain links TRBV6-6 with TRBJ1-1; D possibly corresponds to TRBD1 (5 bases). This CDR3 is built from 12 residues. V lost 0 bases to trimming and J lost 7 bases, with 6 bases between them. Germline V gene sequence: CDR1 MNHNY, CDR2 SVGAGI (reference sequence). CDR3: CASSYSQGEAFF. CDR3 nucleotide sequence: TGTGCCAGCAGTTACTCCCAGGGTGAAGCTTTCTTT.